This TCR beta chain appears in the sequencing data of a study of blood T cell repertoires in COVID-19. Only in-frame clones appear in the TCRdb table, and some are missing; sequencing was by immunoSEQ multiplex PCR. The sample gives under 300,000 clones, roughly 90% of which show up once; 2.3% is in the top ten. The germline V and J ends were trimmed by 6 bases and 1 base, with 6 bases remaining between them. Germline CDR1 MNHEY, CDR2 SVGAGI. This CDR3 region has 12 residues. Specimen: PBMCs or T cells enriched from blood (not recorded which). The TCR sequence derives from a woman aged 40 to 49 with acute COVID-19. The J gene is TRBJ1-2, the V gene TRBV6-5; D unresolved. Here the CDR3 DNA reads TGTGCCAGCAGGCCGGTTAACTATGGCTACACCTTC. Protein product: CASRPVNYGYTF.